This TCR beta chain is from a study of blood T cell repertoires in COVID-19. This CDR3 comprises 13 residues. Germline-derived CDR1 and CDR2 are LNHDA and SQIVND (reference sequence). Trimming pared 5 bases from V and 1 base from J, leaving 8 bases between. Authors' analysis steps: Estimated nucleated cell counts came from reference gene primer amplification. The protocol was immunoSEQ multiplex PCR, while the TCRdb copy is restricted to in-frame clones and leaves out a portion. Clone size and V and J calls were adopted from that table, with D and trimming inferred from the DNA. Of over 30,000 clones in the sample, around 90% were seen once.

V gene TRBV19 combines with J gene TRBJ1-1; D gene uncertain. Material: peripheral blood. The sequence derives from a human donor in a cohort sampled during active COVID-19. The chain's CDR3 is CASSEGWNTEAFF. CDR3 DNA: TGTGCCAGTAGTGAGGGCTGGAACACTGAAGCTTTCTTT.